Here is one T cell receptor (beta chain) with its context. Its recognized antigen is unknown. No per-base quality is available; no much larger clone lies one base away. The sample belongs to a study of PD-1 blockade in classical Hodgkin lymphoma (dated by TCRdb to 2018 to 2021). As for the study more broadly: Nivolumab dosing was 3 mg/kg intravenously every 2 weeks, continuing until either disease progression or unacceptable toxicity. A peripheral blood immune signature of response to PD-1 blockade in classical Hodgkin lymphoma was defined using TCR beta sequencing and CyTOF.

The Qiagen DNeasy kit was used to extract genomic DNA both from unsorted PBMCs and from the negatively selected CD4+ and CD8+ fractions. TCR beta CDR3 regions were subjected to amplification by immunoSEQ multiplex PCR with primers that anneal to V and J segments. Amplification bias was minimized using a synthetic immune receptor repertoire, and residual bias was removed computationally after sequencing. In the original analysis: Repertoire diversity was quantified as the Shannon entropy index using custom Python scripts. Unsorted, CD4+ and CD8+ repertoires were analyzed separately, except in combined analyses where CD4+ and CD8+ sequences were merged in silico. A clone was considered expanded if an increase in frequency of at least 2-fold after treatment relative to C1D1 was found, and a pseudocount of 0.5 was applied to clones undetected at baseline. Singleton clones were defined as clones with 0 or 1 copy at C1D1, and non-singleton clones were defined as clones with 2 or more copies. Clones expanded in unsorted samples were annotated as CD4+, CD8+ or unknown by matching protein sequences in sorted samples from the same patient. Wilcoxon tests on paired samples were used to test changes in diversity from C1D1 to C4D1. In its TCRdb copy, this immuneACCESS table keeps in-frame sequences only and misses some clones. Where compared with another copy, unresolved V genes explain less than half of these, and the others have no known cause. Clone size and the V and J calls come from that table; the DNA yielded D and trimming. A total of about 17,000 clones appear in this sample, about 80% of them only once. Roughly 4.5% of the sample lies in the top ten.

CDR1 LGHNA and CDR2 YNFKEQ are derived from the germline V gene. From the cysteine through the phenylalanine, the CDR3 covers 14 amino acids. Solely the CDR3 DNA is kept, with 42 bases framed from the first base. The V end gives up 5 bases and the J end 2 bases, leaving 6 bases in the junction not matched to a gene. The time point label on this specimen signifies: cycle 1 day 1 (C1D1), immediately before nivolumab initiation. Every trial patient had relapsed after autologous stem cell transplantation, and cohorts A, B and C differed in prior brentuximab vedotin exposure. A total of over 55 patients with relapsed/refractory classical Hodgkin lymphoma made up the trial cohort, and each patient's best overall response was complete response, partial response or progressive disease. Single-agent nivolumab was administered to trial patients in the multi-cohort phase II CheckMate 205 trial. An independent review committee assessed best overall response using the 2007 International Working Group response criteria. Trial PBMCs were collected immediately before nivolumab initiation (C1D1) and during therapy at cycle 2 day 1 and cycle 4 day 1. After peripheral blood was drawn into 8 mL Vacutainer Cell Preparation Tubes, PBMCs were isolated by centrifugation and then cryopreserved.

Overall study results and their limits: The study covered only a single clinical trial cohort, and the causes of the repertoire differences, possibly disease activity or prior therapy, were still not defined. Baseline TCR diversity was reported as lower in newly diagnosed patients than in healthy donors, and lower still in relapsed/refractory patients. Trial patients achieving complete response had baseline diversity similar to newly diagnosed patients, whereas partial responders and progressors had significantly lower diversity. Lower diversity was seen in patients whose nivolumab began less than 1 year after ASCT, and these patients were left out of later analyses so that immune reconstitution would not confound the results. A significant rise by C4D1 was seen in CD4+ but not CD8+ TCR diversity (p=0.0027 vs p=0.16), with the rise being most apparent in complete responders (p=0.02).

The V and J genes are TRBV4-2 and TRBJ2-7; TRBD1 aligns with 7 central bases. The TCR was taken from a human donor with classical Hodgkin lymphoma. This sample comprised peripheral blood mononuclear cells (PBMCs), obtained at baseline. The CDR3 protein sequence reads: CASSVTGYPYEQYF. The bases are TGTGCCAGCAGCGTGACAGGGTATCCCTACGAGCAGTACTTC.